A single sample is the source of the 24 T cell receptor beta chains below, sequenced in a study of cytomegalovirus exposure and HLA in healthy donors. Primers: 60 Vbeta forward and 13 Jbeta reverse. The assay was immunoSEQ multiplex PCR, and TCRdb's table has in-frame clones only and misses some. The sample yields some 95,000 clones, less than 75% seen once. The sample comprised PBMCs. These receptor sequences come from a young man in good health and CMV-seronegative.

The table lists this clone with a few counts. The CDR3 here is CASSQETGLGHTIYF. DNA for the CDR3: TGCGCCAGCAGCCAAGAGACAGGGTTGGGACACACCATATATTTT. This chain links TRBV4-1 with TRBJ1-3; 7 bases line up with TRBD1. Germline lookup yields CDR1 MGHRA and CDR2 YSYEKL. CDR3 length: 15 residues. With V trimmed by 0 bases and J by 8 bases, 7 bases remained unmatched.

The J gene is TRBJ1-6, the V gene TRBV5-1; no clear D gene. The V end lost 0 bases, the J end lost 10 bases, and 11 bases lay between the germline ends. The CDR3 length is 14 residues. CDR1 and CDR2 (germline): SGHRS, YFSETQ. The CDR3 nucleotides read TGCGCCAGCAGCTTGGAGCCGGTAGAATCACCCCTCCACTTT. Translation: CASSLEPVESPLHF.

V gene TRBV5-1 combines with J gene TRBJ2-2, with TRBD1 matching 9 bases. The V gene end was trimmed by 5 bases and the J gene end by 0 bases; junction bases not matched to a gene: 5. The CDR3 is 16 amino acids. Looked up from germline, CDR1 is SGHRS and CDR2 is YFSETQ. CDR3 nucleotide sequence: TGCGCCAGCAGACAAACAGGGGGCGCGAACACCGGGGAGCTGTTTTTT. This gives the protein CASRQTGGANTGELFF.

The chain employs TRBV6-5 and TRBJ1-2, with a tentative D call TRBD1 (6 bases). Germline V gene data show CDR1 as MNHEY and CDR2 as SVGAGI. The CDR3 length is 14 residues. Trimming shortened V by 5 bases and J by 4 bases, and 14 bases separated the two germline ends. In nucleotides, the CDR3 is TGTGCCAGCAGTCCTACAGGGACCTCCTATGGCTACACCTTC. Protein sequence: CASSPTGTSYGYTF.

V usage is TRBV5-6 and J usage is TRBJ2-2; 10 bases agree with TRBD2. CDR1 is SGHDT and CDR2 is YYEEEE in the germline V gene. V lost 0 bases, J lost 4 bases, and 3 bases stayed unmatched. The CDR3 length is 16 residues. This CDR3 is CASSLGLAGVTGELFF. CDR3 nucleotide sequence: TGTGCCAGCAGCTTGGGCCTAGCGGGAGTCACCGGGGAGCTGTTTTTT.

With respect to this clone: This specimen includes other DNA sequences encoding the same CDR3. The gene calls are TRBV28 and TRBJ2-6; no clear D. V lost 6 bases and J lost 2, with 11 bases in between. This CDR3 comprises 15 residues. The germline gives CDR1 MDHEN, CDR2 SYDVKM. Written as DNA, the CDR3 is TGTGCCAGCAGCCTAGTCACTCCTGGGGCCAACGTCCTGACTTTC. It codes for CASSLVTPGANVLTF.

The chain recombines TRBV5-6 with TRBJ1-2; TRBD1 might be the D (6 bases). Germline CDR1 and CDR2: SGHDT and YYEEEE. Trimming pared 0 bases from V and 6 bases from J, leaving 12 bases between. The CDR3 has 14 residues. The DNA of the CDR3 is TGTGCCAGCAGCTTGGTAGGGGGTGAGGATGGCTACACCTTC. Amino acid sequence: CASSLVGGEDGYTF.

The CDR3 bases are TGTGCCAGCAGCCGGCAGGAGAACACTGAAGCTTTCTTT. It yields the protein CASSRQENTEAFF. The V and J genes are TRBV7-6 and TRBJ1-1; D is undetermined. The CDR3 length is 13 residues. V was pared by 5 bases and J by 1 base, with 8 bases between. The germline V gene has CDR1 SGHVS and CDR2 FNYEAQ.

This clone was seen a handful of times. V and J are TRBV30 and TRBJ1-5; D is unresolved. V was trimmed by 3 bases and J by 6 bases, leaving 9 bases between them. This CDR3 region has 12 residues. Germline values: CDR1 GTSNPN, CDR2 SVGIG (reference sequence). The chain's CDR3 is CAWSLNGQPQHF. The DNA of the CDR3 is TGTGCCTGGAGCCTCAACGGTCAGCCCCAGCATTTT. The entire variable domain, with the rest obtained from reference TRBV30 and TRBJ1-5, is as follows: SQTIHQWPATLVQPVGSPLSLECTVEGTSNPNLYWYRQAAGRGLQLLFYSVGIGQISSEVPQNLSASRPQDRQFILSSKKLLLSDSGFYLCAWSLNGQPQHFGDGTRLSIL.

The chain is built from TRBV5-1 and TRBJ1-2, with D unresolved. CDR3 length equals 15 residues. Germline V gene sequence: CDR1 SGHRS, CDR2 YFSETQ. V lost 0 bases to trimming and J lost 3 bases, with 12 bases between them. CDR3 bases: TGCGCCAGCAGCTTGGATCCGGGGAAGGACTATGGCTACACCTTC. Its translation: CASSLDPGKDYGYTF.

This chain links TRBV13 with TRBJ2-1; the D is unclear. V was shortened by 6 bases and J by 3 bases, with 12 bases between the two germline ends. CDR3 length: 14 residues. The germline CDR1 and CDR2 sequences are PRHDT and FYEKMQ (reference sequence). The CDR3 here is CASRPLRDYNEQFF. CDR3 coding DNA: TGTGCCAGCAGACCGCTCCGAGACTACAATGAGCAGTTCTTC.

The chain recombines TRBV27 with TRBJ1-2; D perhaps matches TRBD1 (6 bases). The CDR3 loop spans 14 amino acids. Germline loops: CDR1 MNHEY, CDR2 SMNVEV (reference sequence). Between the trimmed V and J ends, which lost 4 bases and 3 bases, there was a span of 12 bases. The CDR3 DNA sequence: TGTGCCAGCAGTTATTGGACAGACGACTATGGCTACACCTTC. Translated: CASSYWTDDYGYTF.

This clone has a handful of counts. V usage is TRBV30 and J usage is TRBJ1-6, with no clear D. CDR1 and CDR2 (germline): GTSNPN, SVGIG (reference sequence). Trimming shortened V by 3 bases and J by 7 bases, and 4 bases separated the two germline ends. The CDR3 runs 11 residues. This CDR3 reads CAWRQNSPLHF. CDR3 DNA sequence: TGTGCCTGGAGACAGAATTCACCCCTCCACTTT.

The chain carries TRBV6-5 and TRBJ2-7; 8 bases agree with TRBD2. The CDR3 has 15 amino acids. V trimming: 2 bases; J trimming: 5 bases; junction bases outside the gene matches: 8. Per germline, CDR1 MNHEY and CDR2 SVGAGI. This CDR3 reads CASSYGGGRMHEQYF. The CDR3 coding sequence is TGTGCCAGCAGTTACGGTGGCGGGAGGATGCACGAGCAGTACTTC.

This clone has only a few counts. The CDR3 sequence is CASSLDRVWGTEAFF. For the CDR3, the DNA is TGTGCCAGCAGCTTGGACAGGGTGTGGGGCACTGAAGCTTTCTTT. The V and J genes are TRBV5-4 and TRBJ1-1, with D possibly TRBD1 on 6 matching bases. Looked up from germline, CDR1 is SGHNT and CDR2 is YYREEE (reference sequence). This CDR3 spans 15 amino acids. The germline V and J ends were trimmed by 0 bases and 4 bases, with 13 bases remaining between them.

The V call is TRBV9, the J call TRBJ2-3, with D tentatively TRBD2 (5 bases). V was cut by 3 bases and J by 3 bases, with 14 bases left in between. The CDR3 has 15 amino acids. The germline V gene encodes CDR1 SGDLS and CDR2 YYNGEE. DNA of the CDR3: TGTGCCAGCAGCGCGGTTCTGGACTTAACAGATACGCAGTATTTT. It specifies CASSAVLDLTDTQYF.

J is TRBJ1-4 and V is TRBV28, with 8 bases identical to TRBD1. V lost 3 bases to trimming and J lost 1 base; unmatched junction nucleotides: 10. The CDR3 length is 18 residues. CDR1 and CDR2 from the germline V gene are MDHEN and SYDVKM. CDR3 sequence reads: CASSFSQTDRVTNEKLFF. The CDR3 DNA follows: TGTGCCAGCAGTTTCTCCCAAACGGACAGGGTAACTAATGAAAAACTGTTTTTT. Supplemented by reference TRBV28 and TRBJ1-4, the full variable domain reads DVKVTQSSRYLVKRTGEKVFLECVQDMDHENMFWYRQDPGLGLRLIYFSYDVKMKEKGDIPEGYSVSREKKERFSLILESASTNQTSMYLCASSFSQTDRVTNEKLFFGSGTQLSVL.

The rearrangement links TRBV13 to TRBJ1-6; D is ambiguous. The CDR3 contains 14 residues. V was pared by 7 bases and J by 4 bases, with 11 bases between. Germline V gene sequence: CDR1 PRHDT, CDR2 FYEKMQ (reference sequence). CDR3 sequence: CASTIAEYNSPLHF. DNA for the CDR3: TGTGCCAGCACCATAGCAGAGTATAATTCACCCCTCCACTTT.

The chain employs TRBV5-5 and TRBJ2-3, with D tentatively TRBD2 (6 bases). Between the trimmed V and J ends, which lost 7 bases and 0 bases, there was a span of 15 bases. The V gene's germline CDR1 is SGHKS and CDR2 YYEKEE (reference sequence). This CDR3 is 15 amino acids long. In DNA form, the CDR3 reads TGTGCCAGCCTCCGTAGGGACTCTAGCACAGATACGCAGTATTTT. This encodes CASLRRDSSTDTQYF.

The CDR3 region is CASSLWVGETQYF. CDR3 in DNA: TGTGCCAGCAGCCTTTGGGTCGGGGAGACCCAGTACTTC. The chain joins TRBV9 to TRBJ2-5; D call uncertain. Trimming took 4 bases from V and 5 from J, leaving 12 bases between them. Germline V gene lookup returns CDR1 SGDLS and CDR2 YYNGEE. The CDR3 runs 13 residues.

CDR3 DNA sequence: TGCGCCAGCAGCGAAATAGATACTAGCAGGTCCTACGAGCAGTACTTC. Residues: CASSEIDTSRSYEQYF. The chain recombines TRBV5-1 with TRBJ2-5; D may be TRBD2 (6 bases). Judging by the DNA end, TRBJ2-7 fits better; the J call may be wrong. CDR3 length: 16 residues. From germline, CDR1 is SGHRS and CDR2 YFSETQ.

This clone was counted a few times. V and J are TRBV9 and TRBJ1-1; 8 bases are a match to TRBD1. The CDR3 runs to 17 residues. Trimming cost V 3 bases and J 3 bases; bases outside gene matches: 13. Germline CDR1 and CDR2: SGDLS and YYNGEE. CDR3 amino acids: CASSAWTGMAIDTEAFF. The CDR3 nucleotides read TGTGCCAGCAGCGCATGGACAGGGATGGCTATTGACACTGAAGCTTTCTTT.

The J gene is TRBJ1-5, the V gene TRBV11-2, with 9 bases lining up with TRBD1. Unmatched junction bases numbered 3, after V lost 5 bases and J lost 1 base. CDR1 and CDR2 from the germline V gene are SGHAT and FQNNGV. This CDR3 is 15 amino acids long. As DNA, the CDR3 is TGTGCCAGCAGCCCCGGACAGGGGAGCAATCAGCCCCAGCATTTT. It is translated as CASSPGQGSNQPQHF.

The genes are TRBV20-1 and TRBJ1-1, with 7 bases matching TRBD1. The CDR3 extends over 10 amino acids. The germline gives CDR1 DFQATT, CDR2 SNEGSKA (reference sequence). The J segment lost 10 bases and the V segment lost 2 bases, leaving 1 base of the junction unmatched. CDR3 nucleotides: TGCAGTGCTAGATCAGGGGGAGCTTTCTTT. This gives the protein CSARSGGAFF.